The 19 T cell receptor beta chains below come from one sample, sequenced in a study of cytomegalovirus exposure and HLA in healthy donors. 13 Jbeta primers and 60 Vbeta primers were used for the PCR. The assay was immunoSEQ multiplex PCR, and TCRdb's table has in-frame clones only and misses some. The data hold approximately 170,000 clones, with approximately 77% observed a single time. The sample was PBMCs. The receptors shown here come from a male donor in good health and CMV-seronegative.

This chain uses TRBV4-1 with TRBJ1-4; 8 bases are shared with TRBD1. Germline V gene sequence: CDR1 MGHRA, CDR2 YSYEKL. The trim removed 4 bases at V and 5 bases at J, leaving 9 bases unmatched. The CDR3 extends over 16 amino acids. CDR3 in amino acids: CASSPGGGQGNEKLFF. As DNA, the CDR3 is TGCGCCAGCAGCCCCGGAGGAGGACAGGGAAATGAAAAACTGTTTTTT.

The chain links TRBV28 to TRBJ1-4, with unresolved D. CDR3 length: 15 amino acids. V lost 5 bases to trimming and J lost 5 bases, with 15 bases between them. The germline CDR1 and CDR2 sequences are MDHEN and SYDVKM. Here the CDR3 reads CASSGGSGGNEKLFF. CDR3 nucleotides: TGTGCCAGCAGTGGAGGATCGGGAGGGAATGAAAAACTGTTTTTT.

This chain uses TRBV9 with TRBJ1-6, with TRBD1 matching over 8 bases. Germline CDR1 and CDR2: SGDLS and YYNGEE. The V segment lost 3 bases and the J segment 5 bases; nucleotides outside the gene matches: 1. CDR3 size: 14 residues. The CDR3 spells CASSGTGNNSPLHF. The CDR3 DNA reads as TGTGCCAGCAGCGGGACAGGGAATAATTCACCCCTCCACTTT.

The chain combines TRBV27 with TRBJ2-7, with 11 bases that match TRBD2. CDR1 is MNHEY, CDR2 SMNVEV, per germline (reference sequence). The CDR3 is made up of 14 amino acids. V shed 5 bases and J 4 bases; nucleotides not matched to a gene: 4. The CDR3 DNA is TGTGCCAGCAGTCTTGGGACTAGCGGTTACGAGCAGTACTTC. Translating it yields CASSLGTSGYEQYF.

In this sample, this clone turned up once. V is TRBV5-1 and J is TRBJ2-7; tentatively, D is TRBD1 (6 bases). CDR1 and CDR2 (germline): SGHRS, YFSETQ. The germline V and J ends were trimmed by 5 bases and 5 bases, with 14 bases remaining between them. The CDR3 length is 13 residues. CDR3 DNA sequence: TGCGCCAGCAGACGCGACAGGATCCACGAGCAGTACTTC. Translating gives CASRRDRIHEQYF.

The V call is TRBV28, the J call TRBJ2-7, with a tentative D call TRBD1 (5 bases). This CDR3 is built from 15 residues. V dropped 8 bases and J dropped 1 base, with 18 bases sitting between them. Germline V gene sequence: CDR1 MDHEN, CDR2 SYDVKM. CDR3 nucleotides: TGTGCCAGCGTCGAACGCTGGGGCAGATCCTACGAGCAGTACTTC. Protein sequence: CASVERWGRSYEQYF. Full variable domain (missing parts from reference TRBV28 and TRBJ2-7): DVKVTQSSRYLVKRTGEKVFLECVQDMDHENMFWYRQDPGLGLRLIYFSYDVKMKEKGDIPEGYSVSREKKERFSLILESASTNQTSMYLCASVERWGRSYEQYFGPGTRLTVT.

V gene TRBV6-1 combines with J gene TRBJ2-2; D remains unclear. The CDR3 loop spans 15 amino acids. With 4 bases removed from V and 2 bases from J, the gap between germline ends came to 11 bases. The germline gives CDR1 MNHNS, CDR2 SASEGT. This chain's CDR3 is CASSAAILNTGELFF. CDR3 bases: TGTGCCAGCAGTGCTGCCATCCTAAACACCGGGGAGCTGTTTTTT.

V and J are TRBV6-1 and TRBJ1-5; the match to TRBD1 covers 7 bases. Trimming removed 5 bases from V and 2 bases from J; junction bases left unmatched: 6. The CDR3 runs 15 residues. Germline V gives CDR1 MNHNS, CDR2 SASEGT. CDR3 DNA sequence: TGTGCCAGCAGTAAAGGACAGGCGGGCAATCAGCCCCAGCATTTT. Amino acid sequence: CASSKGQAGNQPQHF.

This clone has only one observation. This chain links TRBV5-6 with TRBJ2-7, with TRBD1 as a possible D gene (6 bases). Per the germline V gene, CDR1 is SGHDT and CDR2 is YYEEEE. V was cut by 5 bases and J by 0 bases, with 12 bases left in between. CDR3 length: 14 amino acids. DNA for the CDR3: TGTGCCAGCAGGAACAGCAGGGGCTCCTACGAGCAGTACTTC. It is translated as CASRNSRGSYEQYF.

The V call is TRBV28, the J call TRBJ2-3; the match to TRBD2 covers 7 bases. The CDR3 covers 16 residues. V lost 4 bases and J lost 3; bases outside the gene matches: 10. Germline CDR1 and CDR2: MDHEN and SYDVKM. In DNA form, the CDR3 reads TGTGCCAGCAGTTCCCCCCGGGGCGGGAGAACAGATACGCAGTATTTT. It translates to CASSSPRGGRTDTQYF.

The rearrangement joins TRBV7-2 to TRBJ2-2, with D perhaps TRBD2 (5 bases). CDR1 is SGHTA, CDR2 FQGNSA, per germline. The CDR3 covers 15 residues. Trimming shortened V by 0 bases and J by 5 bases, and 10 bases separated the two germline ends. CDR3 DNA sequence: TGTGCCAGCAGCTTAGCCGGTCGGGGAACCGGGGAGCTGTTTTTT. Protein: CASSLAGRGTGELFF. Full variable domain (outside the CDR3, taken from reference TRBV7-2 and TRBJ2-2): GAGVSQSPSNKVTEKGKDVELRCDPISGHTALYWYRQSLGQGLEFLIYFQGNSAPDKSGLPSDRFSAERTGGSVSTLTIQRTQQEDSAVYLCASSLAGRGTGELFFGEGSRLTVL.

A remark on this clone: The sample has other DNA sequences that encode this CDR3 too. The chain employs TRBV6-5 and TRBJ2-7; 9 nucleotides line up with TRBD2. The J segment lost 0 bases and the V segment lost 4 bases, leaving 4 bases of the junction unmatched. Per the germline V gene, CDR1 is MNHEY and CDR2 is SVGAGI. This CDR3 is 15 amino acids long. CDR3 sequence: CASSSPGLASYEQYF. Here the CDR3 DNA reads TGTGCCAGCAGTTCTCCGGGACTAGCCTCCTACGAGCAGTACTTC.

The chain couples TRBV18 to TRBJ2-5; maybe TRBD2 (6 bases). TRBJ2-7 explains the end of the DNA better; the J call may be wrong. The CDR3 has 15 amino acids. Germline V lookup: CDR1 KGHSH, CDR2 LQKENI. CDR3 DNA: TGTGCCAGCTCCGCAGGGTCTAGCGACTCCTACGAGCAGTACTTC. Encoded protein: CASSAGSSDSYEQYF.

The gene calls are TRBV19 and TRBJ1-5; the match to TRBD1 covers 7 bases. Germline trimming cut 4 bases from V and 2 bases from J; bases unmatched to any gene: 5. The CDR3 loop spans 15 amino acids. Germline lookup yields CDR1 LNHDA and CDR2 SQIVND (reference sequence). Written as DNA, the CDR3 is TGTGCCAGTAGTAGGGGGGACAGTCGCAATCAGCCCCAGCATTTT. It specifies CASSRGDSRNQPQHF.

V usage is TRBV18 and J usage is TRBJ1-6; TRBD1 matches 12 bases. CDR1 is KGHSH and CDR2 is LQKENI in the germline V gene. V dropped 5 bases and J dropped 6; count of bases not matched to a gene: 5. CDR3 length: 16 residues. Here the CDR3 DNA reads TGTGCCAGCTCAAAGGGACAGGGGGCCGGTAATTCACCCCTCCACTTT. Protein product: CASSKGQGAGNSPLHF.

The table lists this clone with a count of one. The chain uses TRBV27 and TRBJ2-5, with D possibly matching TRBD1 (5 bases). The CDR3 is 14 residues long. Germline V gene data show CDR1 as MNHEY and CDR2 as SMNVEV (reference sequence). Trimming removed 6 bases at V and 4 bases at J, with 15 bases between. The CDR3 DNA sequence: TGTGCCAGCAGCCCCCGGTCAGGGTTAGAGACCCAGTACTTC. Amino acids: CASSPRSGLETQYF.

The V and J genes are TRBV7-9 and TRBJ2-2; D ambiguous. Germline V gives CDR1 SEHNR, CDR2 FQNEAQ (reference sequence). The length of the CDR3 is 15 residues. V lost 3 bases and J lost 2, with 10 bases in between. The DNA of the CDR3 is TGTGCCAGCAGCTTGGGTCTAGGAAACACCGGGGAGCTGTTTTTT. Translating it yields CASSLGLGNTGELFF.

The chain links TRBV16 to TRBJ2-3; 8 bases map to TRBD1. The CDR3 is made up of 16 amino acids. CDR1 and CDR2 (germline): KGHSY, FQNENV. With V trimmed by 1 base and J by 2 bases, 5 bases remained unmatched. The CDR3 nucleotides read TGTGCCAGCAGCCAATTAGCAGGGGGCGTCACAGATACGCAGTATTTT. Translated, it gives CASSQLAGGVTDTQYF.

This chain links TRBV18 with TRBJ1-1, with TRBD1 as a possible D gene (6 bases). The V and J ends lost 5 bases and 1 base respectively, with 11 bases between them. The CDR3 spans 14 residues. CDR1 is KGHSH, CDR2 LQKENI, per germline. As DNA, the CDR3 is TGTGCCAGCTCATCACAACAGGGGAACACTGAAGCTTTCTTT. Protein sequence: CASSSQQGNTEAFF.